A single sample is the source of the 30 T cell receptor beta chains below, sequenced in a study of blood T cell repertoires in COVID-19. Repertoires were generated with immunoSEQ multiplex PCR, while TCRdb's copy carries only in-frame clones and drops some. The table shows over 200,000 clones, with around 90% occurring only once. Specimen: peripheral blood. The source is a man in his 60s who had recovered from COVID-19.

CDR3 loop: CASSSRGNTIYF. CDR3 DNA: TGTGCCAGCAGCTCACGGGGAAACACCATATATTTT. The chain recombines TRBV7-9 with TRBJ1-3; D is undetermined. Germline CDR1 reads SEHNR; CDR2 reads FQNEAQ (reference sequence). There are 12 residues in the CDR3. With 4 bases removed from V and 4 bases from J, the gap between germline ends came to 5 bases.

This clone was seen only once. CDR3 coding DNA: TGTGCCAGCAGCCTCAGAGGGGGCCGGGGCGGGGAGCTGTTTTTT. It yields the protein CASSLRGGRGGELFF. The chain recombines TRBV6-5 with TRBJ2-2, with 7 bases aligning to TRBD1. V was pared by 6 bases and J by 7 bases, with 11 bases of the junction left unmatched. Germline CDR1 reads MNHEY; CDR2 reads SVGAGI. The length of the CDR3 is 15 residues.

This clone was found once. The chain recombines TRBV7-2 with TRBJ2-7; 8 positions match TRBD2. Germline V lookup: CDR1 SGHTA, CDR2 FQGNSA. The CDR3 spans 14 residues. V gave up 0 bases and J gave up 3 bases; unmatched junction bases: 1. CDR3 nucleotide sequence: TGTGCCAGCAGCTTAGCTAGCGGGGTCTACGAGCAGTACTTC. This translates into CASSLASGVYEQYF.

The chain employs TRBV5-8 and TRBJ1-3; D not certain. V was trimmed by 0 bases and J by 1 base, leaving 8 bases between them. From germline, CDR1 is SGHTS and CDR2 YDEGEE. The length of the CDR3 is 15 residues. CDR3 protein: CASSLGSTSGNTIYF. Here the CDR3 DNA reads TGTGCCAGCAGCTTGGGCAGTACGTCTGGAAACACCATATATTTT.

J is TRBJ2-7 and V is TRBV2; 9 nucleotides match TRBD1. Germline loops: CDR1 SNHLY, CDR2 FYNNEI. CDR3 length: 14 amino acids. V dropped 8 bases and J dropped 0; count of bases not matched to a gene: 5. The CDR3 coding sequence is TGTGCCAGCCAGGGACAGGGTAGCTCCTACGAGCAGTACTTC. Translating gives CASQGQGSSYEQYF.

The chain couples TRBV7-9 to TRBJ2-5, with 9 bases lining up with TRBD1. This CDR3 is built from 16 residues. Germline loops: CDR1 SEHNR, CDR2 FQNEAQ (reference sequence). The J segment lost 5 bases and the V segment lost 1 base, leaving 8 bases of the junction unmatched. CDR3 sequence (DNA): TGTGCCAGCAGCTTAGGGGTCACAGGGGGCCTGGAGACCCAGTACTTC. Amino acids: CASSLGVTGGLETQYF.

This clone was seen a few times. This sequence joins TRBV18 and TRBJ2-1; maybe TRBD1 (6 bases). The CDR3 has 16 amino acids. The germline CDR1 and CDR2 sequences are KGHSH and LQKENI. V was cut by 5 bases and J by 5 bases, with 19 bases left in between. The CDR3 nucleotides read TGTGCCAGCTCATCGGCCCCAGGGGCGCAGCACAATGAGCAGTTCTTC. Translated, it gives CASSSAPGAQHNEQFF.

The chain combines TRBV9 with TRBJ2-5; D is perhaps TRBD2 (6 bases). In germline, CDR1 is SGDLS, CDR2 YYNGEE. The CDR3 spans 15 residues. Deletions cut 0 bases from V and 2 bases from J, with 11 bases between. CDR3 bases: TGTGCCAGCAGCGTAGTTGGAGGGATGCAAGAGACCCAGTACTTC. Protein product: CASSVVGGMQETQYF.

The V and J genes are TRBV9 and TRBJ1-4; 10 nucleotides match TRBD1. With 4 bases clipped from V and 6 bases from J, the junction kept 6 bases outside the gene matches. Germline V CDR1 and CDR2: SGDLS, YYNGEE. The CDR3 spans 15 residues. DNA for the CDR3: TGTGCCAGCAGCCCGGGGACAGGGGTGGATGAAAAACTGTTTTTT. As protein: CASSPGTGVDEKLFF.

The rearrangement joins TRBV5-1 to TRBJ1-3; 8 bases map to TRBD1. V dropped 4 bases and J dropped 0; count of bases not matched to a gene: 3. Germline CDR1 SGHRS, CDR2 YFSETQ. The CDR3 sequence is 15 residues long. The CDR3 DNA reads as TGCGCCAGCAGCACTACAGGGGGCTCTGGAAACACCATATATTTT. Protein sequence: CASSTTGGSGNTIYF.

V is TRBV11-2 and J is TRBJ2-1; 10 positions agree with TRBD2. CDR1 is SGHAT and CDR2 is FQNNGV in the germline V gene. The J segment lost 4 bases and the V segment lost 6 bases, leaving 3 bases of the junction unmatched. CDR3 size: 14 residues. Here the CDR3 reads CASRTSGLYNEQFF. For the CDR3, the DNA is TGTGCCAGCAGGACTAGCGGGCTTTACAATGAGCAGTTCTTC.

This clone appeared once. V is TRBV27 and J is TRBJ1-1; possible D gene TRBD1, 6 bases. V was clipped by 9 bases and J by 3 bases, with 20 bases between them. Per the germline V gene, CDR1 is MNHEY and CDR2 is SMNVEV (reference sequence). The CDR3 is 15 residues long. For the CDR3, the DNA is TGTGCCAGTCTCTCCGGACAGTTGGCTCACACTGAAGCTTTCTTT. Protein sequence: CASLSGQLAHTEAFF.

This chain joins TRBV19 and TRBJ2-2; perhaps TRBD1 as D (5 bases). V lost 5 bases to trimming and J lost 5 bases, with 6 bases between them. The CDR3 runs to 12 residues. The V gene's germline CDR1 is LNHDA and CDR2 SQIVND (reference sequence). The CDR3 sequence: CASSHRTGELFF. The CDR3 DNA is TGTGCCAGTAGTCACAGGACCGGGGAGCTGTTTTTT.

In this sample, this clone turned up once. The rearrangement joins TRBV18 to TRBJ1-1; 9 bases fit TRBD1. CDR1 is KGHSH, CDR2 LQKENI, per germline. V lost 3 bases and J lost 4; bases outside the gene matches: 9. The length of the CDR3 is 16 residues. CDR3 DNA sequence: TGTGCCAGCTCACCTCGACCGACAGGGGGAGGCACTGAAGCTTTCTTT. Its protein product is CASSPRPTGGGTEAFF.

This clone was seen once. The chain links TRBV28 to TRBJ1-1, with D possibly being TRBD1 (5 bases). Trimming took off 3 bases at V and 2 bases at J, with 10 bases between the two ends. The CDR3 runs 14 residues. Germline V gene lookup returns CDR1 MDHEN and CDR2 SYDVKM. The CDR3 sequence is CASSLGGTNTEAFF. The CDR3 DNA sequence: TGTGCCAGCAGTTTGGGGGGAACTAACACTGAAGCTTTCTTT. The whole variable domain, remainder taken from reference TRBV28 and TRBJ1-1, is DVKVTQSSRYLVKRTGEKVFLECVQDMDHENMFWYRQDPGLGLRLIYFSYDVKMKEKGDIPEGYSVSREKKERFSLILESASTNQTSMYLCASSLGGTNTEAFFGQGTRLTVV.

The chain recombines TRBV7-2 with TRBJ2-5, with 7 bases lining up with TRBD2. The CDR3 is 17 amino acids. Germline V lookup: CDR1 SGHTA, CDR2 FQGNSA. Trimming took 2 bases from V and 4 from J; bases not matched to a gene: 13. CDR3 in amino acids: CASSLSPSSSGGETQYF. The CDR3 DNA reads as TGTGCCAGCAGCTTATCTCCATCCTCATCGGGAGGAGAGACCCAGTACTTC.

Here the CDR3 reads CASSMGQAGNQPQHF. DNA for the CDR3: TGTGCCAGCAGCATGGGACAGGCGGGCAATCAGCCCCAGCATTTT. V is TRBV6-6 and J is TRBJ1-5, with 8 positions matching TRBD1. The J segment lost 2 bases and the V segment lost 6 bases, leaving 6 bases of the junction unmatched. Germline V gene sequence: CDR1 MNHNY, CDR2 SVGAGI (reference sequence). The CDR3 consists of 15 residues.

This sequence joins TRBV7-2 and TRBJ2-5; tentatively, D is TRBD1 (5 bases). Germline V gene lookup returns CDR1 SGHTA and CDR2 FQGNSA. Trimming took 1 base from V and 4 from J, leaving 7 bases between them. The CDR3 consists of 13 residues. CDR3 sequence (DNA): TGTGCCAGCAGCTTAGTAGGGGTAGAGACCCAGTACTTC. Translating gives CASSLVGVETQYF.

This clone came up once. The rearrangement uses TRBV6-5 and TRBJ1-1; 7 nucleotides agree with TRBD1. The J segment lost 5 bases and the V segment lost 2 bases, leaving 5 bases of the junction unmatched. In germline, CDR1 is MNHEY, CDR2 SVGAGI. The CDR3 is made up of 14 amino acids. The CDR3 sequence: CASSYKGARTEAFF. The CDR3 DNA reads as TGTGCCAGCAGTTACAAGGGGGCGAGGACTGAAGCTTTCTTT.

This chain joins TRBV24-1 and TRBJ2-2; 13 nucleotides align to TRBD2. CDR1 is KGHDR, CDR2 SFDVKD, per germline. This CDR3 is built from 18 residues. The V and J ends lost 5 bases and 3 bases, in that order; junction bases with no gene match: 8. Written as DNA, the CDR3 is TGTGCCACCAGTGTGTCTTTGGGACTAGCGGGGCACACCGGGGAGCTGTTTTTT. It translates to CATSVSLGLAGHTGELFF.

The chain employs TRBV28 and TRBJ1-3, with 7 nucleotides matching TRBD1. V dropped 4 bases and J dropped 0; count of bases not matched to a gene: 6. From germline, CDR1 is MDHEN and CDR2 SYDVKM. The CDR3 sequence is 16 residues long. CDR3 amino acids: CASSSPGTASGNTIYF. Here the CDR3 DNA reads TGTGCCAGCAGTTCGCCGGGGACAGCCTCTGGAAACACCATATATTTT.

The chain employs TRBV7-9 and TRBJ2-1, with 13 bases aligning to TRBD2. This CDR3 region has 15 residues. Unmatched junction bases numbered 4, after V lost 4 bases and J lost 7 bases. Looked up from germline, CDR1 is SEHNR and CDR2 is FQNEAQ (reference sequence). Written as DNA, the CDR3 is TGTGCCAGCAGCTCACTAGCGGGAGGGCGGAATGAGCAGTTCTTC. The encoded protein is CASSSLAGGRNEQFF.

This clone showed up just once. The gene calls are TRBV7-2 and TRBJ2-1; a weak D match, TRBD1 (6 bases). The CDR3 has 15 residues. In germline, CDR1 is SGHTA, CDR2 FQGNSA. The V end was cut by 0 bases, the J end by 8 bases, with 14 bases between. DNA for the CDR3: TGTGCCAGCAGCTTAGCGGGGGCCGGATGGGATGAGCAGTTCTTC. Protein product: CASSLAGAGWDEQFF.

The chain uses TRBV6-6 and TRBJ1-6, with D perhaps TRBD1 (5 bases). Germline CDR1 and CDR2: MNHNY and SVGAGI (reference sequence). With 7 bases removed from V and 12 bases from J, the gap between germline ends came to 16 bases. CDR3 length: 13 amino acids. CDR3 nucleotide sequence: TGTGCCAGCATTTCGGACACTGTCTTACCCCTCCACTTT. This encodes CASISDTVLPLHF.

This clone was detected only once. J is TRBJ2-7 and V is TRBV5-1; a possible D gene is TRBD2 (5 bases). In germline, CDR1 is SGHRS, CDR2 YFSETQ. Trimming removed 1 base from V and 5 bases from J, with 13 bases in between. This CDR3 is 14 amino acids long. DNA of the CDR3: TGCGCCAGCAGCTTGACGGCGGGTACCGACGAGCAGTACTTC. Protein product: CASSLTAGTDEQYF.

This chain joins TRBV28 and TRBJ2-7, with 10 nucleotides matching TRBD1. There are 14 residues in the CDR3. Germline V gene lookup returns CDR1 MDHEN and CDR2 SYDVKM. The junction had 9 bases not matched to a gene; V was cut back by 6 bases and J by 7 bases. The CDR3 sequence: CASSTTTGGEEQYF. The CDR3 nucleotides are TGTGCCAGCAGCACTACGACAGGGGGCGAGGAGCAGTACTTC. Drawing the rest from reference TRBV28 and TRBJ2-7, the complete variable domain is DVKVTQSSRYLVKRTGEKVFLECVQDMDHENMFWYRQDPGLGLRLIYFSYDVKMKEKGDIPEGYSVSREKKERFSLILESASTNQTSMYLCASSTTTGGEEQYFGPGTRLTVT.

This rearrangement joins TRBV18 to TRBJ2-7; 8 bases map to TRBD1. This CDR3 is 15 amino acids long. Trimming at V came to 6 bases and at J to 6 bases, leaving 13 bases not matched to a gene. Germline V CDR1 and CDR2: KGHSH, LQKENI. The CDR3 sequence is CASSPQGAAGGEQYF. The DNA for the CDR3 is TGTGCCAGCTCGCCGCAGGGGGCTGCCGGGGGCGAGCAGTACTTC.

The genes are TRBV14 and TRBJ1-1, with a tentative D call TRBD1 (6 bases). The V end lost 2 bases, the J end lost 10 bases, and 14 bases lay between the germline ends. The CDR3 loop spans 13 amino acids. Per germline, CDR1 SGHDN and CDR2 FVKESK. CDR3 amino acids: CASSQSNRVGAFF. CDR3 nucleotide sequence: TGTGCCAGCAGCCAATCGAACAGGGTGGGAGCTTTCTTT.

J is TRBJ2-4 and V is TRBV29-1, with 8 bases fitting TRBD1. Germline loops: CDR1 SQVTM, CDR2 ANQGSEA. The CDR3 is made up of 14 amino acids. J lost 6 bases, V lost 4 bases, and 8 bases had no gene match. This CDR3 is CSVVRQGALNIQYF. DNA for the CDR3: TGCAGCGTTGTGCGGCAGGGGGCATTAAACATTCAGTACTTC.

V is TRBV18 and J is TRBJ1-1; the match to TRBD1 covers 8 bases. CDR1 and CDR2 from the germline V gene are KGHSH and LQKENI. J lost 0 bases, V lost 4 bases, and 4 bases had no gene match. This CDR3 spans 15 amino acids. The DNA for the CDR3 is TGTGCCAGCTCACTAGGACAGGGCATGAACACTGAAGCTTTCTTT. Encoded protein: CASSLGQGMNTEAFF.